This T cell receptor beta chain was sequenced for a study of T cell responses to AZD1222 COVID-19 vaccine. The length of the CDR3 is 14 residues. The germline V gene encodes CDR1 SGHKS and CDR2 YYEKEE (reference sequence). V shed 4 bases and J 4 bases; nucleotides not matched to a gene: 7. Clones were sequenced by immunoSEQ multiplex PCR, and TCRdb holds only the in-frame ones, with some missing. This table holds more than 150,000 clones, 94% found once. The sequence derives from an adult in good health. The rearrangement uses TRBV5-5 and TRBJ1-2; TRBD1 aligns across 7 bases. Specimen: peripheral blood, collected on day 0 of AZD1222 vaccination. CDR3 coding DNA: TGTGCCAGCAGCCCCTCGGGACAGCCCTATGGCTACACCTTC. Translated, it gives CASSPSGQPYGYTF.